The 23 T cell receptor beta chains below come from one sample, sequenced in a study of PD-1 blockade in classical Hodgkin lymphoma. Produced via immunoSEQ multiplex PCR; TCRdb's table is partial and in-frame only. The sample records 100,000 or so clones, about 92% being singletons. As for time point: cycle 4 day 1 (C4D1), after 6 weeks of nivolumab. Patients all relapsed after autologous stem cell transplantation, and there was variation in brentuximab vedotin exposure. Specimen: peripheral blood mononuclear cells (PBMCs), collected before the fourth cycle of nivolumab. The source is a human donor with classical Hodgkin lymphoma.

The genes are TRBV27 and TRBJ2-7; D possibly corresponds to TRBD1 (7 bases). CDR3 length: 13 residues. The V and J ends lost 4 bases and 4 bases respectively, with 11 bases between them. Looked up from germline, CDR1 is MNHEY and CDR2 is SMNVEV (reference sequence). The CDR3 DNA follows: TGTGCCAGCAGTTACAGGGGAGGTTACGAGCAGTACTTC. It is translated as CASSYRGGYEQYF.

Only one count was recorded for this clone. The rearrangement joins TRBV11-2 to TRBJ2-7, with D unresolved. The V and J ends lost 2 bases and 1 base respectively, with 18 bases between them. CDR3 length: 17 residues. Germline V lookup: CDR1 SGHAT, CDR2 FQNNGV. The DNA of the CDR3 is TGTGCCAGCAGCTTACCAACCCTCCGAGATAGTTCCTACGAGCAGTACTTC. As protein: CASSLPTLRDSSYEQYF. Together with reference TRBV11-2 and TRBJ2-7, the CDR3 gives the full variable domain: EAGVAQSPRYKIIEKRQSVAFWCNPISGHATLYWYQQILGQGPKLLIQFQNNGVVDDSQLPKDRFSAERLKGVDSTLKIQPAKLEDSAVYLCASSLPTLRDSSYEQYFGPGTRLTVT.

This chain connects TRBV5-4 to TRBJ2-7, with TRBD1 identical over 9 bases. This CDR3 comprises 15 residues. The germline CDR1 and CDR2 sequences are SGHNT and YYREEE (reference sequence). V was pared by 4 bases and J by 1 base, with 6 bases of the junction left unmatched. This CDR3 is CASSPGQGPSYEQYF. CDR3 bases: TGTGCCAGCAGCCCCGGACAGGGGCCTTCCTACGAGCAGTACTTC.

This clone has a handful of counts. The genes are TRBV19 and TRBJ1-5, with TRBD1 matching over 8 bases. With 1 base clipped from V and 2 bases from J, the junction kept 7 bases outside the gene matches. The CDR3 runs 17 residues. The V gene's germline CDR1 is LNHDA and CDR2 SQIVND (reference sequence). CDR3 residues: CASSIGSGGGRNQPQHF. The CDR3 DNA reads TGTGCCAGTAGTATAGGTTCAGGGGGCGGTCGCAATCAGCCCCAGCATTTT.

V and J are TRBV19 and TRBJ2-1, with TRBD1 matching over 7 bases. The germline V gene has CDR1 LNHDA and CDR2 SQIVND (reference sequence). V lost 1 base, J lost 4 bases, and 16 bases stayed unmatched. This CDR3 region has 19 residues. The CDR3: CASSIGKGANVRVYNEQFF. CDR3 nucleotides: TGTGCCAGTAGTATAGGGAAGGGGGCAAATGTGAGGGTTTACAATGAGCAGTTCTTC.

The rearrangement joins TRBV6-5 to TRBJ2-7; TRBD2 is a possible D gene (6 bases). Deletions cut 2 bases from V and 5 bases from J, with 13 bases between. This CDR3 is 14 amino acids long. CDR1 MNHEY and CDR2 SVGAGI come from the germline V gene. CDR3 nucleotides: TGTGCCAGCAGTTACGGGGGGAGGTTTAACGAGCAGTACTTC. Encoded protein: CASSYGGRFNEQYF.

This chain uses TRBV28 with TRBJ2-7; D unclear. The ends were cut back, 4 bases at V and 3 bases at J, with 10 bases in the middle. Per the germline V gene, CDR1 is MDHEN and CDR2 is SYDVKM. The CDR3 totals 13 residues. The CDR3: CASSYSTNYEQYF. CDR3 sequence (DNA): TGTGCCAGCAGTTACTCCACCAACTACGAGCAGTACTTC.

V usage is TRBV6-5 and J usage is TRBJ1-4, with 8 bases lining up with TRBD1. The germline V gene encodes CDR1 MNHEY and CDR2 SVGAGI. V was clipped by 1 base and J by 8 bases; unmatched bases: 6. The CDR3 contains 15 residues. The CDR3 nucleotides are TGTGCCAGCAGTTACTGGTCAGGGGGCGGGGAAAAACTGTTTTTT. This codes for CASSYWSGGGEKLFF.

The V gene is TRBV7-2, the J gene TRBJ1-3; D perhaps matches TRBD1 (5 bases). Germline V gene lookup returns CDR1 SGHTA and CDR2 FQGNSA. Trimming cost V 2 bases and J 7 bases, with 9 bases left between them. The CDR3 length is 13 residues. The CDR3 reads CASSLSGANTIYF. In nucleotides, the CDR3 is TGTGCCAGCAGCTTATCTGGGGCGAACACCATATATTTT.

This chain connects TRBV6-1 to TRBJ2-5; no firm D call. Germline V CDR1 and CDR2: MNHNS, SASEGT. V was trimmed by 1 base and J by 5 bases, leaving 11 bases between them. This CDR3 has 14 amino acids. This chain's CDR3 is CASSEGSLPETQYF. The CDR3 region has the DNA TGTGCCAGCAGTGAAGGAAGCCTGCCGGAGACCCAGTACTTC.

Only one count was recorded for this clone. The CDR3, as DNA: TGCGCCAGCAGTGAGACCACAGATACGCAGTATTTT. This translates into CASSETTDTQYF. The chain joins TRBV10-1 to TRBJ2-3; D unresolved. The germline CDR1 and CDR2 sequences are WNHNN and SYGVQD (reference sequence). CDR3 length equals 12 residues. Trimming shortened V by 2 bases and J by 2 bases, and 2 bases separated the two germline ends.

The gene calls are TRBV19 and TRBJ1-5, with D maybe TRBD1 (5 bases). CDR1 and CDR2 from the germline V gene are LNHDA and SQIVND (reference sequence). The CDR3 has 16 residues. Trimming stripped 5 bases from V and 15 bases from J, with 29 bases between. The chain's CDR3 is CASSPERGDGEFIWHF. The DNA of the CDR3 is TGTGCCAGTAGTCCTGAGAGAGGGGACGGAGAGTTTATCTGGCATTTT.

The genes are TRBV29-1 and TRBJ1-5, with a possible D match to TRBD1 (6 bases). Germline CDR1 and CDR2: SQVTM and ANQGSEA. V was shortened by 6 bases and J by 9 bases, with 18 bases between the two germline ends. The CDR3 length is 13 residues. The CDR3: CSVADSGLGPQHF. CDR3 DNA sequence: TGCAGCGTCGCGGACAGTGGGTTGGGGCCCCAGCATTTT.

This chain connects TRBV7-2 to TRBJ2-1, with a weak D call TRBD1 (6 bases). The germline V gene encodes CDR1 SGHTA and CDR2 FQGNSA. Trimming shortened V by 5 bases and J by 0 bases, and 11 bases separated the two germline ends. The CDR3 runs 15 residues. In nucleotides, the CDR3 is TGTGCCAGCAGCCCGGGCAGGGGCTCCTACAATGAGCAGTTCTTC. Its protein product is CASSPGRGSYNEQFF.

J is TRBJ1-2 and V is TRBV28; possible D gene TRBD1, 5 bases. The CDR3 covers 15 residues. Germline CDR1 reads MDHEN; CDR2 reads SYDVKM. V shed 6 bases and J shed 7 bases, with 21 bases lying between them. Here the CDR3 DNA reads TGTGCCAGCAGCTCGAACGGGGGGTTCCAGGGTGGCTACACCTTC. Protein sequence: CASSSNGGFQGGYTF.

The CDR3: CASSILAEGVGELFF. The CDR3 DNA follows: TGTGCCAGTAGTATCCTAGCGGAGGGGGTCGGGGAGCTGTTTTTT. This rearrangement joins TRBV19 to TRBJ2-2; a weak D match, TRBD2 (7 bases). CDR1 is LNHDA, CDR2 SQIVND, per germline (reference sequence). This CDR3 region has 15 residues. V was pared by 3 bases and J by 7 bases, with 15 bases between.

The chain links TRBV6-5 to TRBJ1-1; a possible D gene is TRBD1 (6 bases). Germline V CDR1 and CDR2: MNHEY, SVGAGI. V lost 4 bases to trimming and J lost 3 bases, with 15 bases between them. This CDR3 is built from 15 residues. CDR3 in DNA: TGTGCCAGCAGTTTTCCCGGCGGGGGGCACACTGAAGCTTTCTTT. Amino acid sequence: CASSFPGGGHTEAFF.

J is TRBJ1-2 and V is TRBV28; 7 positions agree with TRBD1. The V and J ends lost 0 bases and 6 bases, in that order; junction bases with no gene match: 4. The germline CDR1 and CDR2 sequences are MDHEN and SYDVKM. CDR3 size: 14 residues. The CDR3 is CASSLWGDRNGYTF. The CDR3 DNA follows: TGTGCCAGCAGTTTATGGGGGGACAGAAATGGCTACACCTTC.

V is TRBV7-9 and J is TRBJ1-2; 10 bases fit TRBD1. CDR3 length equals 19 residues. Germline V gene lookup returns CDR1 SEHNR and CDR2 FQNEAQ (reference sequence). After removal of 0 bases from V and 2 bases from J, the junction contained 12 bases not matched to a gene. CDR3 in amino acids: CASSLATWDRGKENYGYTF. CDR3 in DNA: TGTGCCAGCAGCTTAGCGACTTGGGACAGGGGAAAGGAGAACTATGGCTACACCTTC.

The rearrangement joins TRBV6-5 to TRBJ2-3; 8 bases line up with TRBD2. Germline V gene data show CDR1 as MNHEY and CDR2 as SVGAGI. Trimming took 2 bases from V and 3 from J; bases not matched to a gene: 7. The length of the CDR3 is 16 residues. The CDR3 DNA reads as TGTGCCAGCAGTTACGGGAGCGGGAGTGGTACAGATACGCAGTATTTT. Its translation: CASSYGSGSGTDTQYF.

The chain uses TRBV4-2 and TRBJ1-5; no firm D call. The ends were cut back, 3 bases at V and 0 bases at J, with 18 bases in the middle. This CDR3 has 18 residues. Germline loops: CDR1 LGHNA, CDR2 YNFKEQ. CDR3 amino acids: CASSHGRGVDYSNQPQHF. The CDR3 nucleotides read TGTGCCAGCAGCCATGGCCGAGGAGTGGACTATAGCAATCAGCCCCAGCATTTT.

The chain combines TRBV7-9 with TRBJ1-1, with D possibly TRBD1 on 6 matching bases. In germline, CDR1 is SEHNR, CDR2 FQNEAQ (reference sequence). V was trimmed by 5 bases and J by 4 bases, leaving 17 bases between them. The CDR3 is 15 residues long. CDR3 sequence reads: CASSRSLQGSTEAFF. The CDR3 region has the DNA TGTGCCAGCAGCCGATCTTTACAGGGATCCACTGAAGCTTTCTTT.

The CDR3 sequence: CASSLASGRAQFF. The CDR3 nucleotides are TGTGCCAGCAGCTTGGCTAGCGGGCGTGCGCAGTTCTTC. The chain has TRBV5-4 and TRBJ2-1, with 8 positions matching TRBD2. The CDR3 has 13 residues. Trimming removed 0 bases from V and 12 bases from J; junction bases left unmatched: 5. Germline CDR1 reads SGHNT; CDR2 reads YYREEE (reference sequence).